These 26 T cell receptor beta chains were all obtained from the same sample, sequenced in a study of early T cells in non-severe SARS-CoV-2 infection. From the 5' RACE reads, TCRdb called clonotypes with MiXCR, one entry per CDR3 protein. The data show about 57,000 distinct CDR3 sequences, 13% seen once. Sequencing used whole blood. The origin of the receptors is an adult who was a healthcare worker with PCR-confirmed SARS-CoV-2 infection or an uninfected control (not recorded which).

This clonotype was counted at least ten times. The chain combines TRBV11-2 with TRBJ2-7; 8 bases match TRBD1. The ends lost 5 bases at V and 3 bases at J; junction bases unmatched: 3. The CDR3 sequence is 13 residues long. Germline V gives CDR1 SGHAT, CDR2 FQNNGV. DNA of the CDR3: TGTGCCAGCAGCGCAGACAGGGGCTACGAGCAGTACTTC. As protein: CASSADRGYEQYF.

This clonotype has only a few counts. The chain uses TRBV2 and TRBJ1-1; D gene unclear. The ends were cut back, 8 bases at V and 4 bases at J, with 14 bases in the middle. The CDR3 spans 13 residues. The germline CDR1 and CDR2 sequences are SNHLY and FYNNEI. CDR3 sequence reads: CASFLGEGTEAFF. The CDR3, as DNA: TGTGCCAGCTTTCTTGGGGAGGGCACTGAAGCTTTCTTT.

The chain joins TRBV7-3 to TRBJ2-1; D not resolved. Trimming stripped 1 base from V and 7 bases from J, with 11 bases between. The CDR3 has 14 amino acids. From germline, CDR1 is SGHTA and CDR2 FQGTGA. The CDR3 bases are TGTGCCAGCAGCTTAAGTGGGGTGCGAAATGAGCAGTTCTTC. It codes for CASSLSGVRNEQFF.

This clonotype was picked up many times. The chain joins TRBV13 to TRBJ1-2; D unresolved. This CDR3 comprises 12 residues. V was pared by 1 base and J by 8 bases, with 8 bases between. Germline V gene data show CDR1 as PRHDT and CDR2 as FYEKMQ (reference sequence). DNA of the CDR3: TGTGCCAGCAGCTTAGTTACAGACGGCTACACCTTC. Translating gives CASSLVTDGYTF.

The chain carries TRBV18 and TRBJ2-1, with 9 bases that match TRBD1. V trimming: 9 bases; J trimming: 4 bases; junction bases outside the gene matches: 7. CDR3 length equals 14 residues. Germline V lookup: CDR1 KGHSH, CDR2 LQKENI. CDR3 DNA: TGTGCCAGTTCAACGACAGGGGGTTACAATGAGCAGTTCTTC. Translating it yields CASSTTGGYNEQFF.

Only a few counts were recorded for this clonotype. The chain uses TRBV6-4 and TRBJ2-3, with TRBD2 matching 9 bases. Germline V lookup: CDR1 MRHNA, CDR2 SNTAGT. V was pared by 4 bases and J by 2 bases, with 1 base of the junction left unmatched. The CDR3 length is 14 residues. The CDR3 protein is CASSGGLATDTQYF. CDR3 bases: TGTGCCAGCAGTGGGGGACTAGCCACAGATACGCAGTATTTT.

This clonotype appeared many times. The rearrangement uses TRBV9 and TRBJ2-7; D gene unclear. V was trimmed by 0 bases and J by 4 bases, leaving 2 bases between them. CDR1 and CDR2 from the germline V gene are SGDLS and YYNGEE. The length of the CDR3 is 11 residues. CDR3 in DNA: TGTGCCAGCAGCGTAGGGTACGAGCAGTACTTC. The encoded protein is CASSVGYEQYF.

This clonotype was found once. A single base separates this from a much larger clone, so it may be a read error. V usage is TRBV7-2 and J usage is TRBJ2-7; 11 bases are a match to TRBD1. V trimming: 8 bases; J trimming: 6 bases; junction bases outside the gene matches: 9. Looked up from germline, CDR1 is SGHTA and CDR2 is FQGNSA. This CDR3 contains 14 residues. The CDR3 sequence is CASGSWTGGAEQYF. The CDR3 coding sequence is TGTGCCAGCGGCTCCTGGACAGGGGGCGCCGAGCAGTACTTC.

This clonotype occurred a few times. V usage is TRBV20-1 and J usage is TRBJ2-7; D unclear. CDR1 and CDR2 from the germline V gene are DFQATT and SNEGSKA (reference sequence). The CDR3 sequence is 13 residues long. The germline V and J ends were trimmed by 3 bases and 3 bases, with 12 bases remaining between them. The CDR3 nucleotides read TGCAGTGCTAGGGATTTTTTGGGCTACGAGCAGTACTTC. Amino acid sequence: CSARDFLGYEQYF.

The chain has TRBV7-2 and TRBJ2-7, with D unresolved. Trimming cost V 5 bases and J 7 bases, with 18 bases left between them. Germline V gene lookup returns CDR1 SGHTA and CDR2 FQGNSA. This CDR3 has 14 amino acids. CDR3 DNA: TGTGCCAGCAGCCTCCCGGGCCCCAGTAGGGAGCAGTACTTC. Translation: CASSLPGPSREQYF.

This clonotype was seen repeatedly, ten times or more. The CDR3 sequence is CASSQSPGAETQYF. In DNA form, the CDR3 reads TGTGCCAGCAGCCAGAGCCCAGGGGCGGAGACCCAGTACTTC. V gene TRBV3-1 combines with J gene TRBJ2-5; tentative D call: TRBD1 (6 bases). The V and J ends lost 3 bases and 5 bases respectively, with 13 bases between them. The CDR3 runs to 14 residues. Germline V lookup: CDR1 LGHDT, CDR2 YNNKEL (reference sequence).

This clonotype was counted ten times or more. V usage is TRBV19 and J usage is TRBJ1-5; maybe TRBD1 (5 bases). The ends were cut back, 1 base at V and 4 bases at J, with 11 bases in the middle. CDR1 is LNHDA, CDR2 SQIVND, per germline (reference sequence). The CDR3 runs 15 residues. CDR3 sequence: CASSIVLRGNQPQHF. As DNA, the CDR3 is TGTGCCAGTAGTATAGTTTTGAGGGGAAATCAGCCCCAGCATTTT.

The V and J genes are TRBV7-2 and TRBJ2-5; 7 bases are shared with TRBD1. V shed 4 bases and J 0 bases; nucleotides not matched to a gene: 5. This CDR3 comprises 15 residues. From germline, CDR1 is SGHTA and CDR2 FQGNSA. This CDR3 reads CASSSSRGYQETQYF. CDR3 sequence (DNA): TGTGCCAGCAGCTCGTCCAGGGGGTACCAAGAGACCCAGTACTTC. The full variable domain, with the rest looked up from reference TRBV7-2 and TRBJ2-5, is GAGVSQSPSNKVTEKGKDVELRCDPISGHTALYWYRQSLGQGLEFLIYFQGNSAPDKSGLPSDRFSAERTGGSVSTLTIQRTQQEDSAVYLCASSSSRGYQETQYFGPGTRLLVL.

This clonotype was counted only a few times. The CDR3 DNA sequence: TGTGCCAGCAGCCCGGGGTGGGAGCAGTTCTTC. This encodes CASSPGWEQFF. V and J are TRBV11-2 and TRBJ2-1; the D gene is possibly TRBD2 (5 bases). This CDR3 has 11 residues. Germline CDR1 SGHAT, CDR2 FQNNGV. The germline V and J ends were trimmed by 5 bases and 10 bases, with 9 bases remaining between them.

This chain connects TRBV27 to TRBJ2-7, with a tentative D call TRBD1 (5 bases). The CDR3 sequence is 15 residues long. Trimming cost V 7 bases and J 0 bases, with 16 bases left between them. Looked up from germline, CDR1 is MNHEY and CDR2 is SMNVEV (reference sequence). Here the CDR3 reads CASKVGQGLSYEQYF. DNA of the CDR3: TGTGCCAGCAAGGTGGGGCAGGGCCTCTCCTACGAGCAGTACTTC.

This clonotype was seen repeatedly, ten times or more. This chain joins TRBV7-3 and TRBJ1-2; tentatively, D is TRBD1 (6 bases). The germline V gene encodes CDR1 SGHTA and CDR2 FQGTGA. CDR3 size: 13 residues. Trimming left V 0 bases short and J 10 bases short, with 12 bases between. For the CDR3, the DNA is TGTGCCAGCAGCTTAACTGCAGGGGCGGTCTACACCTTC. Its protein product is CASSLTAGAVYTF.

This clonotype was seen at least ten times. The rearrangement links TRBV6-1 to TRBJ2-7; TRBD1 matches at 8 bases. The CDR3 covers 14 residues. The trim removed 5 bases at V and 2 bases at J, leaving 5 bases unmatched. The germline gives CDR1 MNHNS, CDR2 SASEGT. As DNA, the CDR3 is TGTGCCAGCAGTCAGGGGGCAGGAGCCTACGAGCAGTACTTC. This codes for CASSQGAGAYEQYF.

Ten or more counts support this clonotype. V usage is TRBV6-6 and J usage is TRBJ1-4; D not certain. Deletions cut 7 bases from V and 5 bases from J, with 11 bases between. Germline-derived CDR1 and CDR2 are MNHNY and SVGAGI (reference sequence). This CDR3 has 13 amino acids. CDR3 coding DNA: TGTGCCAGCACCCGGACTGAAAATGAAAAACTGTTTTTT. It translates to CASTRTENEKLFF.

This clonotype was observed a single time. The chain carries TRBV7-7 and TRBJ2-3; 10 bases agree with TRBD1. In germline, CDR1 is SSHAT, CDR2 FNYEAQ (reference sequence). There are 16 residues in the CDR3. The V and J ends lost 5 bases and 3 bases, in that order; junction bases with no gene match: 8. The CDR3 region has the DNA TGTGCCAGCAGCCCTCGACAGGGGGCCGCGACAGATACGCAGTATTTT. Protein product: CASSPRQGAATDTQYF. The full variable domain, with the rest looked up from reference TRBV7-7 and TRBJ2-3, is GAGVSQSPRYKVTKRGQDVTLRCDPISSHATLYWYQQALGQGPEFLTYFNYEAQPDKSGLPSDRFSAERPEGSISTLTIQRTEQRDSAMYRCASSPRQGAATDTQYFGPGTRLTVL.

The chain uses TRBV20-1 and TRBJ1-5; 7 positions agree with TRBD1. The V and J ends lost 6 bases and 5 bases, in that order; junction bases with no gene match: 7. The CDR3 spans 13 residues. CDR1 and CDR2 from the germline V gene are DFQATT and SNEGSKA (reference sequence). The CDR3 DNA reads TGCAGTGCAGTAGGACAGGCGGATCAGCCCCAGCATTTT. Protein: CSAVGQADQPQHF.

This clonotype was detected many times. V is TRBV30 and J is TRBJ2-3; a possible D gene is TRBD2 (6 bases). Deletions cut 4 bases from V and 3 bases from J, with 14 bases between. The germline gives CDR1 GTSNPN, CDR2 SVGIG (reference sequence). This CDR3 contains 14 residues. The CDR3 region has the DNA TGTGCCTGGATCGGCGGGGATGGGACAGATACGCAGTATTTT. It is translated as CAWIGGDGTDTQYF.

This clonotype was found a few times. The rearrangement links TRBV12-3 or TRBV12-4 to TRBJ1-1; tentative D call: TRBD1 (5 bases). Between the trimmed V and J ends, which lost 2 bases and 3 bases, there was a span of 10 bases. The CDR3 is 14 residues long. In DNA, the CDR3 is TGTGCCAGCAGTTTACCAGGGTTCGACACTGAAGCTTTCTTT. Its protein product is CASSLPGFDTEAFF.

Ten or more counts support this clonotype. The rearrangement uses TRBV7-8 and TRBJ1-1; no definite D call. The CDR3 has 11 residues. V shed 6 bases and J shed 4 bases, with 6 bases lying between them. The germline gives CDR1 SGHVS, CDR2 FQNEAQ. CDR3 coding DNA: TGTGCCAGCAGGCACGGCACTGAAGCTTTCTTT. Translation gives CASRHGTEAFF.

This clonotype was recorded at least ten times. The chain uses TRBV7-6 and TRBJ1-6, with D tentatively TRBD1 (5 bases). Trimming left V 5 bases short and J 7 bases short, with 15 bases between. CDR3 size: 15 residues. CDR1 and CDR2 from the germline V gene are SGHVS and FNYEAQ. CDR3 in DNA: TGTGCCAGCAGCCGTGGGCGGGGGGAGAATTCACCCCTCCACTTT. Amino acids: CASSRGRGENSPLHF.

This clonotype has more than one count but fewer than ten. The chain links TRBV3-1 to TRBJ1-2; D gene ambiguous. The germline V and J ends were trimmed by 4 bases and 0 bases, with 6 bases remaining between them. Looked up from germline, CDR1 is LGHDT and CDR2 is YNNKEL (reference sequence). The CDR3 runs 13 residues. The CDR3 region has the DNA TGTGCCAGCAGCCCTCGTTCTAACTATGGCTACACCTTC. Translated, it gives CASSPRSNYGYTF.

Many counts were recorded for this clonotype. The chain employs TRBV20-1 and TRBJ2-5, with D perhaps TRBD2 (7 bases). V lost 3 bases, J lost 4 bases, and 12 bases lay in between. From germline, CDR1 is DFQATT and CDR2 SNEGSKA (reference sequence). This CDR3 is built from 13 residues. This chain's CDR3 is CSASGGPSETQYF. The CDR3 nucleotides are TGCAGTGCTAGCGGGGGGCCCTCAGAGACCCAGTACTTC.